Detailed here is one T cell receptor beta chain. Its antigen has not been determined. No clone much larger than this one lies a single base away; base qualities are absent. The sample belongs to a study of Ad26.COV2.S vaccination and SARS-CoV-2 variants (dated by TCRdb to the early 2020s). Background on the whole study: Donors in the vaccine arm were drawn from COV1001, a multicentre, randomized, double-blind, placebo-controlled phase I-IIa trial testing Ad26.COV2.S in healthy adults. Ad26.COV2.S was administered intramuscularly at 5 x 10^10 or 1 x 10^11 viral particles, either as a single shot or as two shots given 56 days apart. Blinding of investigators to trial group allocation was maintained during experiments and outcome assessment. Trial participants were randomized into five groups of five, in which low-dose or high-dose Ad26.COV2.S was given once or twice, or placebo was given on both occasions. A total of around 32 samples were included in the TCR-sequenced set, comprising some 20 Ad26.COV2.S vaccine recipients, 5 placebo recipients and 8 SARS-CoV-2 convalescent individuals. Sequencing of the TCRbeta repertoire served to evaluate the specificity and breadth of SARS-CoV-2-reactive T cell receptors following Ad26.COV2.S vaccination. Beyond this particular receptor, the publication reports: Higher spike-specific TCR breadth was observed in Ad26.COV2.S recipients than in placebo recipients (P = 0.0014). Vaccine and placebo recipients had similar non-spike TCR breadth, a finding consistent with the vaccine containing only spike. The study was not powered to compare responses between vaccine doses or regimens. After vaccination, spike-specific CD8+ and CD4+ T cell responses were reported to show substantial breadth. The authors noted that total T cell responses may have been underestimated by the TCR breadth and depth analyses.

The immunoSEQ Assay was used to sequence TCRbeta CDR3 regions. After extraction, genomic DNA underwent amplification by bias-controlled multiplex PCR, followed by high-throughput sequencing. Per the authors' processing: To quantify the absolute abundance of every unique TCRbeta CDR3 region, sequences were collapsed and filtered. T cell fraction was estimated by normalization of TCRbeta template counts to usable DNA, with usable DNA being measured through amplification of reference genes present in all nucleated cells. Repertoire TCRs were annotated as SARS-CoV-2-specific when V gene, CDR3 amino acid sequence and J gene were exactly matched to a known reactive TCR set. MIRA supplied the reference SARS-CoV-2 TCR set, which was filtered for enrichment in COVID-19-positive ImmuneCODE repertoires so that public or cross-reactive TCRs were removed. Using the MIRA antigens, annotated TCRs were further analysed by specific ORF or by position within an ORF. Depth was the summed frequency of annotated unique rearrangements, while breadth was defined as annotated unique rearrangements over total unique productive rearrangements. Two-sided Wilcoxon rank-sum tests were used to compare TCR breadth between groups. Not all clones reach the TCRdb copy of this immuneACCESS table, which keeps in-frame sequences only. Checked studies attribute under half of the gap to unresolved V genes and leave the rest unexplained. V, J and clone size derive from that table, while D and trimming were established from the DNA sequence. This sample is represented by a few hundred thousand clones; roughly nine tenths of them were singletons. Clones ranked in the top ten supply 5.5% of the sample.

The treatment or condition label here, explained by the study, means: some 19 received Ad26.COV2.S at low or high dose, single or two shots; about 5 received placebo; per-sample allocation not given. For vaccine and placebo recipients, repertoires were sequenced using samples collected on day 63 after the first injection. Between 29 July and 7 August 2020, Cohort 1b enrolled around 25 adults aged 18-55 years at one site in Boston, USA. Ad26.COV2.S was a replication-incompetent adenovirus type 26 vector that expressed a prefusion-stabilized SARS-CoV-2 spike protein derived from the original Wuhan strain. The receptor's source is a person between 18 and 59 years old who received the Ad26.COV2.S COVID-19 vaccine or a placebo. Material: peripheral blood, obtained in a trial of Ad26.COV2.S vaccine versus placebo.

This receptor carries the CDR3 CASSQDGKRGRGLVSGNTIYF. Here is the DNA: TGTGCCAGCAGCCAAGATGGTAAACGGGGACGGGGCTTGGTCTCTGGAAACACCATATATTTT. The chain was built from TRBV3-1 (or the pseudogene TRBV3-2) and TRBJ1-3; possibly the D gene is TRBD1, per 5 matching bases. The trim is 0 bases for V and 0 bases for J, with a gap of 24 bases between the germline ends. The germline V gene (reference sequence) yields LGHDT for CDR1 and YNNKEL for CDR2. The CDR3 covers 21 residues, taking in both the cysteine and the phenylalanine. Just the 63-base CDR3 DNA is kept, in frame starting at base 1.